This T cell receptor (beta chain) stems from a study of regulatory T cells in long-lasting Graves disease. Study-wide results and caveats: TCR diversity in persistent Graves' patients was below that of newly diagnosed ones.

This clonotype appeared many times. Antigen specificity is unknown. Arm-PCR of CDR3 regions with iRepertoire HTBI primers generated TCR beta libraries. TCRdb re-derived calls from the multiplex PCR reads in MiXCR, one entry per CDR3 protein. Counted here are roughly 400,000 distinct CDR3 sequences, around 20% occurring once; the ten biggest clones make up around an eighth. The sample's time point: persistent/refractory GD, antithyroid drugs over 5 years with positive TRAb. The TCR library used RNA extracted from PBMCs. The CDR3 runs to 15 residues. Looked up from germline, CDR1 is MDHEN and CDR2 is SYDVKM. V lost 5 bases and J lost 3, with 16 bases in between.

The sequence derives from a female donor with Graves disease. The chain joins TRBV28 to TRBJ2-5; possibly TRBD1 for D (5 bases). Material: peripheral blood mononuclear cells (PBMCs), obtained when the disease was refractory, from a patient treated with antithyroid drugs. This chain's CDR3 is CASSENGQGKETQYF. CDR3 in DNA: TGTGCCAGCAGTGAGAACGGCCAGGGCAAAGAGACCCAGTACTTC.